This TCR beta chain is drawn from a study of T-cell reconstitution after alpha-beta-depleted transplantation in children. Library preparation (for TCRbeta) was performed with unique molecular identifiers. TCRdb reprocessed the PCR reads via MiXCR and lists one record per CDR3 protein. The sample carries 250,000 to 300,000 distinct CDR3 sequences, more than 8% recorded once. This clonotype has at least ten counts. This material consisted of PBMCs from the stem cell graft donor, taken from the stem cell graft. This receptor was taken from a human donor who donated a stem cell graft to a child with SCID.

This CDR3 is CSAEETADTQYF. The DNA for the CDR3 is TGCAGTGCGGAGGAGACAGCAGATACGCAGTATTTT. V and J are TRBV20-1 and TRBJ2-3, with D perhaps TRBD1 or TRBD2 (5 bases each). Trimming left V 6 bases short and J 4 bases short, with 11 bases between. Per germline, CDR1 DFQATT and CDR2 SNEGSKA (reference sequence). The CDR3 spans 12 residues.